A single sample is the source of the 3 T cell receptor beta chains below, sequenced in a study of Ad26.COV2.S vaccination and SARS-CoV-2 variants. TCRdb's copy holds only in-frame clones and misses some; the assay was immunoSEQ multiplex PCR. The sample lists about 400,000 clones; around nine tenths were seen once. The treatment denotes: roughly 18 received Ad26.COV2.S at low or high dose, single or two shots; about 5 received placebo; per-sample allocation not given. Following the first vaccine or placebo injection, samples were taken on day 63. Sequences were derived from peripheral blood, sampled in a trial of Ad26.COV2.S vaccine versus placebo. The receptors were gathered from a person aged 18-60 years who received the Ad26.COV2.S COVID-19 vaccine or a placebo.

This clone was observed a single time. The V gene is TRBV20-1, the J gene TRBJ2-1; unclear D gene. V was trimmed by 4 bases and J by 4 bases, leaving 5 bases between them. Germline lookup yields CDR1 DFQATT and CDR2 SNEGSKA (reference sequence). The CDR3 consists of 11 residues. The CDR3 protein is CSAIYYNEQFF. The CDR3 region has the DNA TGCAGTGCTATCTATTACAATGAGCAGTTCTTC.

V and J are TRBV27 and TRBJ2-3, with 11 bases matching TRBD2. Trimming cost V 5 bases and J 3 bases; bases outside gene matches: 10. The germline V gene has CDR1 MNHEY and CDR2 SMNVEV (reference sequence). This CDR3 is built from 17 residues. The CDR3 nucleotides are TGTGCCAGCAGTCCCCTGACTAGCGGGACGGGTACAGATACGCAGTATTTT. It yields the protein CASSPLTSGTGTDTQYF.

V gene TRBV5-1 combines with J gene TRBJ2-3; D is uncertain. Trimming shortened V by 3 bases and J by 5 bases, and 13 bases separated the two germline ends. Per germline, CDR1 SGHRS and CDR2 YFSETQ. This CDR3 comprises 14 residues. The CDR3 nucleotides are TGCGCCAGCAGCTCCGGCCCAGCCGGAGATACGCAGTATTTT. It translates to CASSSGPAGDTQYF.